The subject of this entry is one TCR beta chain. The CDR3 contains 15 residues. V dropped 5 bases and J dropped 6 bases, with 19 bases sitting between them. Germline V gives CDR1 LNHDA, CDR2 SQIVND (reference sequence). The sample originates from a study of blood T cell repertoires in COVID-19. Whole-study context: Sites in the United States, Italy and Spain provided acute and convalescent COVID-19 samples. T cells, B-cell-depleted T cells, or PBMCs supplied cDNA or gDNA.

As originally analysed: The authors estimated nucleated cell counts from reference gene primer amplification. Only in-frame clones appear in the TCRdb table, and some are missing; sequencing was by immunoSEQ multiplex PCR. That table supplies the V and J calls and clone size; D and trimming were determined from the DNA. The sample shows a few hundred thousand clones, about 88% of them seen only once. The sequenced sample was peripheral blood. The sequence was collected from a man aged 60 to 75 who had recovered from COVID-19. V and J are TRBV19 and TRBJ1-1; D not certain. CDR3 coding DNA: TGTGCCAGTAGTCTAAAGGGTTCGGGAGAGGCTGAAGCTTTCTTT. Translation gives CASSLKGSGEAEAFF.